This is a list of T cell receptor beta chains from one sample in a study of shared clonotypes between healthy human individuals. Here immunoSEQ multiplex PCR was the method, and the copy in TCRdb shows in-frame clones only, minus some. This repertoire shows about 2 million clones, about 95% found once; its top ten account for roughly 1%. The sample comprised naive CD8+ T cells sorted from blood. The receptors originated from a man between 18 and 35 years old in good health. CDR3s include the opening cysteine and the closing phenylalanine or tryptophan. Fields, in order: D gene, J gene, V gene, clone size, CDR3 DNA, CDR3 protein. D genes are given only for firm matches. Some rows mark clone size as missing; the rest say once, few, many or name a class of expanded clone.

d_gene: .; j_gene: TRBJ1-2; v_gene: TRBV27; abundance: .; CDR3nt: TGTGCCAGCAGTTTCCTTGGGGGGGGCACTGGCTACACCTTC; CDR3aa: CASSFLGGGTGYTF
d_gene: .; j_gene: TRBJ2-1; v_gene: TRBV7-9; abundance: .; CDR3nt: TGTGCCAGCAGCTTAGCAATTAGCTCCTACAATGAGCAGTTCTTC; CDR3aa: CASSLAISSYNEQFF
d_gene: .; j_gene: TRBJ2-3; v_gene: TRBV11-2; abundance: .; CDR3nt: TGTGCCAGCAGCCCAACAGGGTGGAGAGATACGCAGTATTTT; CDR3aa: CASSPTGWRDTQYF
d_gene: TRBD1; j_gene: TRBJ1-5; v_gene: TRBV18; abundance: .; CDR3nt: TGTGCCAGCTCACCCGTGTCTGGGACAGGGGGTCAGCCCCAGCATTTT; CDR3aa: CASSPVSGTGGQPQHF
d_gene: .; j_gene: TRBJ2-5; v_gene: TRBV7-9; abundance: .; CDR3nt: TGTGCCAGCAGCCCGCTAGAGACCCAGTACTTC; CDR3aa: CASSPLETQYF
d_gene: .; j_gene: TRBJ2-1; v_gene: TRBV27; abundance: once; CDR3nt: TGTGCCAGCAGTTTATCGGTGGGGGGCTCCTACAATGAGCAGTTCTTC; CDR3aa: CASSLSVGGSYNEQFF
d_gene: TRBD1; j_gene: TRBJ2-7; v_gene: TRBV9; abundance: .; CDR3nt: TGTGCCAGCAGCGAAGGACAGGGGGCAACCTACGAGCAGTACTTC; CDR3aa: CASSEGQGATYEQYF
d_gene: TRBD2; j_gene: TRBJ2-7; v_gene: TRBV9; abundance: .; CDR3nt: TGTGCCAGCAGCTCCACAGGGGCAAGACTAGCGGGAGAGTGGTACGAGCAGTACTTC; CDR3aa: CASSSTGARLAGEWYEQYF
d_gene: TRBD2; j_gene: TRBJ2-7; v_gene: TRBV7-6; abundance: .; CDR3nt: TGTGCCAGCAGCTTAGAGGGACTAGGCTACGAGCAGTACTTC; CDR3aa: CASSLEGLGYEQYF
d_gene: .; j_gene: TRBJ2-7; v_gene: TRBV7-9; abundance: .; CDR3nt: TGTGCCAGCAGCCTAGGGGGGACGGACTCCTACGAGCAGTACTTC; CDR3aa: CASSLGGTDSYEQYF
d_gene: .; j_gene: TRBJ2-3; v_gene: TRBV7-2; abundance: .; CDR3nt: TGTGCCAGCAGCTATAGGGGAGGCAGCACAGATACGCAGTATTTT; CDR3aa: CASSYRGGSTDTQYF
d_gene: .; j_gene: TRBJ2-5; v_gene: TRBV9; abundance: .; CDR3nt: TGTGCCAGCAGCGTCGAGGGGTTTGAACAGACCCAGTACTTC; CDR3aa: CASSVEGFEQTQYF
d_gene: TRBD1; j_gene: TRBJ1-2; v_gene: TRBV27; abundance: once; CDR3nt: TGTGCCAGCAGTTTTTCGACAGGGGAGACTAACTATGGCTACACCTTC; CDR3aa: CASSFSTGETNYGYTF
d_gene: .; j_gene: TRBJ2-7; v_gene: TRBV5-1; abundance: .; CDR3nt: TGCGCCAGCAGCTCCCCACCCTCCTACGAGCAGTACTTC; CDR3aa: CASSSPPSYEQYF
d_gene: .; j_gene: TRBJ2-2; v_gene: TRBV6-6; abundance: .; CDR3nt: TGTGCCAGCGCGGAGGGGGCCGGGGAGCTGTTTTTT; CDR3aa: CASAEGAGELFF
d_gene: TRBD2; j_gene: TRBJ2-3; v_gene: TRBV28; abundance: .; CDR3nt: TGTGCCAGCAGTTTGGCGGGGGGAACAGATACGCAGTATTTT; CDR3aa: CASSLAGGTDTQYF
d_gene: .; j_gene: TRBJ2-1; v_gene: TRBV9; abundance: .; CDR3nt: TGTGCCAGCAGCGTAGGGGGGAGTGGCAATGAGCAGTTCTTC; CDR3aa: CASSVGGSGNEQFF
d_gene: TRBD1; j_gene: TRBJ2-7; v_gene: TRBV2; abundance: once; CDR3nt: TGTGCCAGCATGGACAGGGTGCCCTCCTACGAGCAGTACTTC; CDR3aa: CASMDRVPSYEQYF
d_gene: TRBD1; j_gene: TRBJ1-3; v_gene: TRBV9; abundance: .; CDR3nt: TGTGCCAGCAGCGCCACAGGGGAGTCGGGAAACACCATATATTTT; CDR3aa: CASSATGESGNTIYF
d_gene: .; j_gene: TRBJ1-6; v_gene: TRBV27; abundance: .; CDR3nt: TGTGCCAGCAGTTTATCAGGTCCGGATTCACCCCTCCACTTT; CDR3aa: CASSLSGPDSPLHF